The clone carrying this T cell receptor (beta chain) was seen repeatedly, ten times or more. No antigen is known for it. This record comes from a study of T cell repertoires in cytomegalovirus infection. Study-level background: An indication of both CMV infection and matching HLA type came from public TCR beta signatures.

TCRdb reanalysed the reads using MiXCR and keeps one entry per CDR3 protein. The sample lists 490,000 or so distinct CDR3 sequences, 11% seen once, with roughly a tenth in the top ten. The CDR3 runs 14 residues. The V end was cut by 6 bases, the J end by 4 bases, with 15 bases between. Germline CDR1 and CDR2: LNHDA and SQIVND (reference sequence). General study results and limits: CMV carriers having the relevant HLA were flagged by cumulative public TCR beta family frequency. In two of eight donors, the top clonotype was HLA-C-restricted CMV-specific.

The V gene is TRBV19, the J gene TRBJ1-1, with D possibly matching TRBD1 (6 bases). Sequenced sample: PBMCs. The sequence derives from a human donor in good health (CMV status not recorded). Some clones in this sample may be carry-over from other donors' samples. The DNA of the CDR3 is TGTGCCAGTAGACCACGACAGGTGGGCACTGAAGCTTTCTTT. The encoded protein is CASRPRQVGTEAFF. The full variable domain, in which reference TRBV19 and TRBJ1-1 provide the parts outside the CDR3, is DGGITQSPKYLFRKEGQNVTLSCEQNLNHDAMYWYRQDPGQGLRLIYYSQIVNDFQKGDIAEGYSVSREKKESFPLTVTSAQKNPTAFYLCASRPRQVGTEAFFGQGTRLTVV.